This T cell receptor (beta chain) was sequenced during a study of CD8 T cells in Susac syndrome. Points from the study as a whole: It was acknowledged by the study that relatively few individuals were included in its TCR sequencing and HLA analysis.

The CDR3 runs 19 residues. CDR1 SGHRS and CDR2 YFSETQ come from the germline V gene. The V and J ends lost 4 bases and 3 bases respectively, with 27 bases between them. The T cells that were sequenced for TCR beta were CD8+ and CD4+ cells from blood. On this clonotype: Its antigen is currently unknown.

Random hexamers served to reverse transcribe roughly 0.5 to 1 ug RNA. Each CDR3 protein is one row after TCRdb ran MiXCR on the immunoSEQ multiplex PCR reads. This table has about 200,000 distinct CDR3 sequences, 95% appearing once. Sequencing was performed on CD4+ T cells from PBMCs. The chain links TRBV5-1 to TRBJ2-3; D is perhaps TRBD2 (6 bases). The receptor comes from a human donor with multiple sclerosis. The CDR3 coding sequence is TGCGCCAGCAGCCCCCTGCCCCGAAGAGAGGAGGGTTGGACAGATACGCAGTATTTT. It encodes CASSPLPRREEGWTDTQYF.